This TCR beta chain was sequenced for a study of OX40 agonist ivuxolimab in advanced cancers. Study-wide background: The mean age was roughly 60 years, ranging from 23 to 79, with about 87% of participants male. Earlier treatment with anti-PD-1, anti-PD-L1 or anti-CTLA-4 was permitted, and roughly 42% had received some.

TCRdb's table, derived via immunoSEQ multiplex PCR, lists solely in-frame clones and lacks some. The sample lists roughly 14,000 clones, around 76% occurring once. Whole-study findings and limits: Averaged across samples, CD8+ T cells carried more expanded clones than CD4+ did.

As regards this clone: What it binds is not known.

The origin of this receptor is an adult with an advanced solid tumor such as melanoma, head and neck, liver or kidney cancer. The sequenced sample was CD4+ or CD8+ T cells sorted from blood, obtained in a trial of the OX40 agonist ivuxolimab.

The DNA for the CDR3 is TGTGCCAGCAGCTCCGGAGTATCCTATGGCTACACCTTC. Amino acids: CASSSGVSYGYTF. This rearrangement joins TRBV5-4 to TRBJ1-2; no clear D. Germline loops: CDR1 SGHNT, CDR2 YYREEE (reference sequence). V was clipped by 3 bases and J by 4 bases, with 10 bases between them. This CDR3 contains 13 residues. Full variable domain (outside the CDR3, taken from reference TRBV5-4 and TRBJ1-2): ETGVTQSPTHLIKTRGQQVTLRCSSQSGHNTVSWYQQALGQGPQFIFQYYREEENGRGNFPPRFSGLQFPNYSSELNVNALELDDSALYLCASSSGVSYGYTFGSGTRLTVV.